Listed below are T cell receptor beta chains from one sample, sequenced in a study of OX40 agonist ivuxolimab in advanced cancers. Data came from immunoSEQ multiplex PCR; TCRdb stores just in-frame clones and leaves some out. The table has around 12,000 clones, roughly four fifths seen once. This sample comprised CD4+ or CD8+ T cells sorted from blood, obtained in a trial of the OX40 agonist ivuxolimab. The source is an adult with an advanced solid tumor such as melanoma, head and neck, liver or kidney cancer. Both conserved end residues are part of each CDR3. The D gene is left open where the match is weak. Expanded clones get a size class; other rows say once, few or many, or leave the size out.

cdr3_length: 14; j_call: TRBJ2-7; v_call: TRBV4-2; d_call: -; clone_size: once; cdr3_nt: TGTGCCAGCAGCCAGTCAGAACTAGGCTACGAGCAGTACTTC; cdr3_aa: CASSQSELGYEQYF
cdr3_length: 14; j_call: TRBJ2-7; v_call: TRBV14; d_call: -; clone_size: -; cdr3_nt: TGTGCCAGCACCCCCGGGGGTAACTCCTACGAGCAGTACTTC; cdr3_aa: CASTPGGNSYEQYF
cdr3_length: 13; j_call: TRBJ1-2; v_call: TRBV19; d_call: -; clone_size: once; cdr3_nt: TGTGCCAGTAACGTCGGGGCTAACTATGGCTACACCTTC; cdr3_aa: CASNVGANYGYTF
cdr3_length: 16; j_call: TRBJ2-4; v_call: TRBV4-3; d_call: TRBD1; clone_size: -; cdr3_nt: TGCGCCAGCAGCCAAGCCTCTACAGGGGTCAAAAACATTCAGTACTTC; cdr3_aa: CASSQASTGVKNIQYF
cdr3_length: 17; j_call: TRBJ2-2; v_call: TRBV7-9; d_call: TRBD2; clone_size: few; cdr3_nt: TGTGCCAGCAGCTCGACGACTAGCGCCCCCGGCACCGGGGAGCTGTTTTTT; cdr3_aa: CASSSTTSAPGTGELFF
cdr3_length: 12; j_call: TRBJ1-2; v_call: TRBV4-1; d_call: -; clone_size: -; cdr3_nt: TGCGCCAGCAGCCAAGATTGGGTGGACTACACCTTC; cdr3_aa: CASSQDWVDYTF
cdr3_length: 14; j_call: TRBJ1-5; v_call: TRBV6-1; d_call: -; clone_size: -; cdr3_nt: TGTGCCAGCAGTCCGGTGTGGGGCCGCCAGCCCCAGCATTTT; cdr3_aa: CASSPVWGRQPQHF
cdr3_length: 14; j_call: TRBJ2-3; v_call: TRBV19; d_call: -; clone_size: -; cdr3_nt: TGTGCCAGTACCACGGGAGAAGGAACAGATACGCAGTATTTT; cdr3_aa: CASTTGEGTDTQYF
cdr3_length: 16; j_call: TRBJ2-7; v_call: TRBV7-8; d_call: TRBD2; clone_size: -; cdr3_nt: TGTGCCAGCAGTTCGAGGGATAGCGGGAACAAGGGGGAGCAGTACTTC; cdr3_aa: CASSSRDSGNKGEQYF
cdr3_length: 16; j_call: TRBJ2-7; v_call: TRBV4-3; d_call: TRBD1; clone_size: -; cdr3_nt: TGCGCCAGCAGCCAGTATCAGACAGGGGGGGCCTACGAGCAGTACTTC; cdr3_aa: CASSQYQTGGAYEQYF
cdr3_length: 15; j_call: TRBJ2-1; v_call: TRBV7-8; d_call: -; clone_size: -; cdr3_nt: TGTGCCAGCAGGGAGGGGGTTAGCTCCTACAATGAGCAGTTCTTC; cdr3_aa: CASREGVSSYNEQFF
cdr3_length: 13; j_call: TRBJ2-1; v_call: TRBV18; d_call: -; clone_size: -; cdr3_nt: TGTGCCAGCTCACCACCTGAAAACAATGAGCAGTTCTTC; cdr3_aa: CASSPPENNEQFF
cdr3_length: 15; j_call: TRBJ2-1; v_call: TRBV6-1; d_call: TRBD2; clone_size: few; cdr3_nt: TGTGCCAGCAGTGAACTAGCGGGAAGTGGCAATGAGCAGTTCTTC; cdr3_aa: CASSELAGSGNEQFF
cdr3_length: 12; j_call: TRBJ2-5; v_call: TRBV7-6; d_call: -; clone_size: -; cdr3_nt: TGTGCCAGCAGCCCCTTGGCAGAGACCCAGTACTTC; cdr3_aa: CASSPLAETQYF
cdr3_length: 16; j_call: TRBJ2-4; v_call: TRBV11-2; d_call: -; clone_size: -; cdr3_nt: TGTGCCAGCAGCTTGGGGGGGGCGATTCCCAAAAACATTCAGTACTTC; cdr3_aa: CASSLGGAIPKNIQYF
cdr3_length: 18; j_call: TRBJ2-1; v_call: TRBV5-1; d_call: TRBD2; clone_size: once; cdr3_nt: TGCGCCAGCAGCTTGGCCCGCCATGGGGCGGGAGTCGACAATGAGCAGTTCTTC; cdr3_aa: CASSLARHGAGVDNEQFF
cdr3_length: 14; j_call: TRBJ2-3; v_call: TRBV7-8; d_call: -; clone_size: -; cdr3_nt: TGTGCCAGCAGCTTAGCGGGAACTACAGATACGCAGTATTTT; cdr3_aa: CASSLAGTTDTQYF
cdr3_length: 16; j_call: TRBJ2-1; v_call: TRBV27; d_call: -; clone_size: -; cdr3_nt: TGTGCCAGCAGTTTCTACGGGCCTACGGAGGGGAATGAGCAGTTCTTC; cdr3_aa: CASSFYGPTEGNEQFF
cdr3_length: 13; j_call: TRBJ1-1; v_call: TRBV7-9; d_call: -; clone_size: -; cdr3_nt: TGTGCCAGCAGCTTGCAGGGAAGGACTGAAGCTTTCTTT; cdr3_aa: CASSLQGRTEAFF
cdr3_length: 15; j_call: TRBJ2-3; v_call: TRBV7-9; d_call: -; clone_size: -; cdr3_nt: TGTGCCAGCATGAGGGTCGGAGTTCGTGCAGATACGCAGTATTTT; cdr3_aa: CASMRVGVRADTQYF
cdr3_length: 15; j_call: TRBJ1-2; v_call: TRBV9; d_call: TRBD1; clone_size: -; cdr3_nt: TGTGCCAGCAGCGCAAGGGGACAGGCTGGTTATGGCTACACCTTC; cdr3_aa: CASSARGQAGYGYTF
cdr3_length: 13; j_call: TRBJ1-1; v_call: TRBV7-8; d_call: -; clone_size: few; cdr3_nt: TGTGCCACTGGACTATTCGTGAACACTGAAGCTTTCTTT; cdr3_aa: CATGLFVNTEAFF
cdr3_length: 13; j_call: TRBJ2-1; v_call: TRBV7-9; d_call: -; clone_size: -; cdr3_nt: TGTGCCAGCAGCTTAGTCCTAGTCGATGAGCAGTTCTTC; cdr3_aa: CASSLVLVDEQFF
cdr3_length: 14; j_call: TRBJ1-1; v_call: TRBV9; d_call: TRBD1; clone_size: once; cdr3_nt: TGTGCCAGCAGCGGGGGGACAGGGAACACTGAAGCTTTCTTT; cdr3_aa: CASSGGTGNTEAFF
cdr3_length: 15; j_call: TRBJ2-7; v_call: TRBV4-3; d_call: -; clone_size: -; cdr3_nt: TGCGCCAGCAGCCCAGAGCTAGCGAGGGGGTACGAGCAGTACTTC; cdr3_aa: CASSPELARGYEQYF
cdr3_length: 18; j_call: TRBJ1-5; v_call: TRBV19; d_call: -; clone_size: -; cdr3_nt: TGTGCCAGTAGTATAGATCCCCGGGAACCTAGTAGCAATCAGCCCCAGCATTTT; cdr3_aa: CASSIDPREPSSNQPQHF
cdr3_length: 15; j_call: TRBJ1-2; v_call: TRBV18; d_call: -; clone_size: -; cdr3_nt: TGTGCCAGCTCACCTCCGGGATCCTATTTGTATGGCTACACCTTC; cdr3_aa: CASSPPGSYLYGYTF
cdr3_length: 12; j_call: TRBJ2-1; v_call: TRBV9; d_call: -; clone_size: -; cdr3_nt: TGTGCCAGCAGCGTATCAGACAATGAGCAGTTCTTC; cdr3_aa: CASSVSDNEQFF
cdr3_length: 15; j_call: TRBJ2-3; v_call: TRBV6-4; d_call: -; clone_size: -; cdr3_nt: TGTGCCAGCAGTGACTCTTCAGGGGGCACAGATACGCAGTATTTT; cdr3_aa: CASSDSSGGTDTQYF
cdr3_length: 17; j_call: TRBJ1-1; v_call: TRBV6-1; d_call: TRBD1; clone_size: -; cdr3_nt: TGTGCCAGCAGTGAGCTCGGGGACAGGCCTCAGGGCACTGAAGCTTTCTTT; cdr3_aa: CASSELGDRPQGTEAFF
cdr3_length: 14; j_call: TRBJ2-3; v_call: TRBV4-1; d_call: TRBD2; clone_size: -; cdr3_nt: TGCGCCAGTACTCGGGCGGGAGGGGCAGATACGCAGTATTTT; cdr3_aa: CASTRAGGADTQYF
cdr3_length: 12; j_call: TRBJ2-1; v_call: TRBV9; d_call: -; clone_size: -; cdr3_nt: TGTGCCAGCAGTTTAACCCCCAATGAGCAGTTCTTC; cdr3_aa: CASSLTPNEQFF
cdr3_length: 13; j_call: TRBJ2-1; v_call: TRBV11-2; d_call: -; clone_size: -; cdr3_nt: TGTGCCAGCAGCTTAGTGCGGGTTAATGAGCAGTTCTTC; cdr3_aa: CASSLVRVNEQFF
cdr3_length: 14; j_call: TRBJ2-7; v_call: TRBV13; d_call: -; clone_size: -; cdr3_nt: TGTGCCAGCAGTGATACAGCCGGGGCCTACGAGCAGTACTTC; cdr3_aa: CASSDTAGAYEQYF
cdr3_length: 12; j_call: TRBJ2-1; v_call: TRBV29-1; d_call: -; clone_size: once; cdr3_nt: TGCAGCGTTGAAGGGGATTATTTCGAGCAGTTCTTC; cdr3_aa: CSVEGDYFEQFF
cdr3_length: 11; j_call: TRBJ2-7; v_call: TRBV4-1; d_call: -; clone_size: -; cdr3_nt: TGCGCCAGCAGCCGGGGTAGCGAGCAGTACTTC; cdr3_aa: CASSRGSEQYF
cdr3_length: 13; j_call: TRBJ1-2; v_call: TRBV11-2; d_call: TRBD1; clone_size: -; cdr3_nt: TGTGCCAGCGAGCCCGAAACAGGGGCTGGCTACACCTTC; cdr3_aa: CASEPETGAGYTF
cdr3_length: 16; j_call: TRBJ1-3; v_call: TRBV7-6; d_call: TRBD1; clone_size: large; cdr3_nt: TGTGCCAGCAGCTCTGAGCAGGGGGCTTCTGGAAACACCATATATTTT; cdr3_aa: CASSSEQGASGNTIYF
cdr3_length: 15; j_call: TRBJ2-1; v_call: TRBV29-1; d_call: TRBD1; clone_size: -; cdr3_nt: TGCAGCGTTGAATCTTGGGACAGGGCTGGGAATGAGCAGTTCTTC; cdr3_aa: CSVESWDRAGNEQFF
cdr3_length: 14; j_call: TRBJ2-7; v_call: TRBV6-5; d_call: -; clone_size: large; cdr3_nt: TGTGCCAGCAGTGATACAGCCGGGGCCTACGAGCAGTACTTC; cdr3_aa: CASSDTAGAYEQYF
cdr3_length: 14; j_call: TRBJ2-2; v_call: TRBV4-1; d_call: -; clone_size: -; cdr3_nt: TGCGCCAGCAGCCAAGGAGGGGTCACCGGGGAGCTGTTTTTT; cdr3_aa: CASSQGGVTGELFF
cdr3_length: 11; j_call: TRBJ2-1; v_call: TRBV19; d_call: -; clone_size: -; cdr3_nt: TGTGCCAGTAGTATCGCCAGCTTCCAGTTCTTC; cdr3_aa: CASSIASFQFF
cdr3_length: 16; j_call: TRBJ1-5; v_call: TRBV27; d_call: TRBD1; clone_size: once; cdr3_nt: TGTGCCAGCAGTCTCGGGACAGGGTCGGGCAATCAGCCCCAGCATTTT; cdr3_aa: CASSLGTGSGNQPQHF
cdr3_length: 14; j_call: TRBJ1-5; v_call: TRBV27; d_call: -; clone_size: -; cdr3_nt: TGTGCCAGCAGTTTCCGGGGAAGCAATCAGCCCCAGCATTTT; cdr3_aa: CASSFRGSNQPQHF
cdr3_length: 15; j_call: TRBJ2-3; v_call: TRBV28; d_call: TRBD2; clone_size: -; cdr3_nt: TGTGCCAGCAGTTTAGACCTAGCGGGAGTTGATACGCAGTATTTT; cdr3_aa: CASSLDLAGVDTQYF
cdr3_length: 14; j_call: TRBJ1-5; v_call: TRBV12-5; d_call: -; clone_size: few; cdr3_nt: TGTGCTAGTGGAAAAGGCGGTAGCAATCAGCCCCAGCATTTT; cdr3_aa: CASGKGGSNQPQHF
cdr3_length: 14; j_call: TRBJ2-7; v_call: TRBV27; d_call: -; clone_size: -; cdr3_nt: TGTGCCAGCCCCCCGGTTTCAAGCTCCTACGAGCAGTACTTC; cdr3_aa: CASPPVSSSYEQYF
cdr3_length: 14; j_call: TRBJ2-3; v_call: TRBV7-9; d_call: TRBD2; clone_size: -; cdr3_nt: TGTGCCAGCAGCGGGGACTACTTCACAGATACGCAGTATTTT; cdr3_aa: CASSGDYFTDTQYF
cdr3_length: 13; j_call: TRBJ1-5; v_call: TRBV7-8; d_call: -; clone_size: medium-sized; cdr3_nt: TGTGCCAGCAGCTTAAAGGGGGTGGGAACCCAGCATTTT; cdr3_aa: CASSLKGVGTQHF
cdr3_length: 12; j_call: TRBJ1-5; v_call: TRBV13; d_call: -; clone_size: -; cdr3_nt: TGTGCCAGCAGTATTAGCAATCAGCCCCAGCATTTT; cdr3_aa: CASSISNQPQHF
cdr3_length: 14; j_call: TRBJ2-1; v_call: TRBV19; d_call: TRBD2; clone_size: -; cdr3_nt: TGTGCCAGTGCCCGTCGGACTAGTGGCGATGAGCAGTTCTTC; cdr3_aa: CASARRTSGDEQFF
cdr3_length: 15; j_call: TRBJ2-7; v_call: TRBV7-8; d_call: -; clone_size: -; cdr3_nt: TGTGCCAGCAGCCAGCGTCAGAGGAGCTCCTACGAGCAGTACTTC; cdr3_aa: CASSQRQRSSYEQYF
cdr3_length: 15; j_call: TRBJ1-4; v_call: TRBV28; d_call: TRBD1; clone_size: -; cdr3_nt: TGTGCCAGCAGTTTCATACAGGGGGGAAACGAAAAACTGTTTTTT; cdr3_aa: CASSFIQGGNEKLFF